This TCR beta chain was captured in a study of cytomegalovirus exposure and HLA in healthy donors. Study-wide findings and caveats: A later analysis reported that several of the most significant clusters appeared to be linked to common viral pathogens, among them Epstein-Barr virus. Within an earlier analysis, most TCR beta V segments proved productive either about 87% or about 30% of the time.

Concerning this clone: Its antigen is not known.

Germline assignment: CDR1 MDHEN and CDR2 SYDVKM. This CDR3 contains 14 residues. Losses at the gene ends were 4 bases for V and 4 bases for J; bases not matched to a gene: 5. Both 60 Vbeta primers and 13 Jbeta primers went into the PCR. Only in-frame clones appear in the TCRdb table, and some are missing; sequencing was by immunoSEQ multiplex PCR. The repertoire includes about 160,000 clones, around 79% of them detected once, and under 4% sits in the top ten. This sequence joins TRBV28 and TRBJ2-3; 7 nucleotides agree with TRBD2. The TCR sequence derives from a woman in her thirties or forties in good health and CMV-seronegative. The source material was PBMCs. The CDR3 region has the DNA TGTGCCAGCAGTTGGAGCGGGGAAGCAGATACGCAGTATTTT. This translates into CASSWSGEADTQYF.